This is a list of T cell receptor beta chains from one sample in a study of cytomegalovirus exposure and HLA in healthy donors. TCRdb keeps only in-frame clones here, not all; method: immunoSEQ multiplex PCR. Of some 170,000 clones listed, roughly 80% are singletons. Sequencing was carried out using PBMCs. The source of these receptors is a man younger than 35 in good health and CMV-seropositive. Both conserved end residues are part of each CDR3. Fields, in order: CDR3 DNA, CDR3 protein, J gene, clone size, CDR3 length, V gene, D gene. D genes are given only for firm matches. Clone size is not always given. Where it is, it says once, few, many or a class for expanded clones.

TGTGCCAGCTCACCCCCGGGACTAGCGGAACTCCAAGAGACCCAGTACTTC,CASSPPGLAELQETQYF,TRBJ2-5,once,17,TRBV18,TRBD2
TGTGCCAGCAGTGAATATCGGGAGGTGGAGACCCAGTACTTC,CASSEYREVETQYF,TRBJ2-5,NA,14,TRBV25-1,TRBD2
TGTGCCATCAGTGAGTCCAGATCCCAGGACGAGCAGTACTTC,CAISESRSQDEQYF,TRBJ2-7,once,14,TRBV10-3,NA
TGCAGCGTTCACTCAGGTGAAGCTTTCTTT,CSVHSGEAFF,TRBJ1-1,NA,10,TRBV29-1,NA
TGTGCCAGTAGTATGCGGGATACGCAGTATTTT,CASSMRDTQYF,TRBJ2-3,NA,11,TRBV19,NA
TGTGCCAGCAAAACGGGACAAAGCTCCTACGAGCAGTACTTC,CASKTGQSSYEQYF,TRBJ2-7,once,14,TRBV6-1,NA
TGTGCCTTGACAGGGGGGACGAACACCGGGGAGCTGTTTTTT,CALTGGTNTGELFF,TRBJ2-2,NA,14,TRBV30,TRBD1
TGTGCCAGCAGCCCCCCCCGCGTCGGCGGGAGCTCCTACAATGAGCAGTTCTTC,CASSPPRVGGSSYNEQFF,TRBJ2-1,NA,18,TRBV27,TRBD2
TGTGCCAGCAGCGTAGTGGGGGCCGAGACCCAGTACTTC,CASSVVGAETQYF,TRBJ2-5,NA,13,TRBV9,NA
TGTGCCAGCAGCGTAGGGAGTGGCAGCTCTAACTATGGCTACACCTTC,CASSVGSGSSNYGYTF,TRBJ1-2,NA,16,TRBV9,NA
TGTGCCAGCAGTGATGGGGACAGGGGACGCGAAAAACTGTTTTTT,CASSDGDRGREKLFF,TRBJ1-4,NA,15,TRBV25-1,TRBD1
TGTGCCAGCAGTTTTACCGGGACAAAAGGTGAAAAACTGTTTTTT,CASSFTGTKGEKLFF,TRBJ1-4,NA,15,TRBV27,NA
TGTGCCAGCAGCCAAAGTGGGGGGTCCTCCTACAATGAGCAGTTCTTC,CASSQSGGSSYNEQFF,TRBJ2-1,NA,16,TRBV7-3,NA
TGTGCCAGCAGCCTACAGGCGGTTCTAGATGATACGCAGTATTTT,CASSLQAVLDDTQYF,TRBJ2-3,NA,15,TRBV7-6,NA
TGTGCCAGCAGCTCGGGACTAGTGGGGGGGACGCAGTTCTTC,CASSSGLVGGTQFF,TRBJ2-1,NA,14,TRBV7-2,TRBD2
TGCGCCAGCAGCTTGGAAGGAGGGATGAGCTATGAGCAGTTCTTC,CASSLEGGMSYEQFF,TRBJ2-1,NA,15,TRBV5-1,NA
TGCGCCAGCAGCGCAGATTATGGACAGGGAACGGATGAGCAGTTCTTC,CASSADYGQGTDEQFF,TRBJ2-1,few,16,TRBV4-3,TRBD1
TGTGCCAGCAGTTACAAACAGGGGGGATCTGGCTACACCTTC,CASSYKQGGSGYTF,TRBJ1-2,NA,14,TRBV7-8,TRBD1
TGTGCCAGCAGTTCGGCGGGAGTTGCCGAGCAGTACTTC,CASSSAGVAEQYF,TRBJ2-7,NA,13,TRBV27,TRBD2
TGCAGCGTTGAAGTTGCCCCGGGACAGGGGGCAGGGTATGGCTACACCTTC,CSVEVAPGQGAGYGYTF,TRBJ1-2,few,17,TRBV29-1,TRBD1
TGTGCCAGCAGTTCTCCTACAGGGGATGAAGCTTTCTTT,CASSSPTGDEAFF,TRBJ1-1,NA,13,TRBV27,TRBD1
TGTGCCAGCAGCCCCCAGGGACAGCACTACAATGAGCAGTTCTTC,CASSPQGQHYNEQFF,TRBJ2-1,NA,15,TRBV7-6,TRBD1
TGTGCCAGCACCGCAAGGGGCTCTGGAAACACCATATATTTT,CASTARGSGNTIYF,TRBJ1-3,NA,14,TRBV6-1,NA
TGTGCCAGCAGCTGGGGGGATTACTCTGGGGCCAACGTCCTGACTTTC,CASSWGDYSGANVLTF,TRBJ2-6,NA,16,TRBV7-8,NA
TGTGCCAGCAGCTTAAAAGCAGGGGTAATCAACGAGCAGTACTTC,CASSLKAGVINEQYF,TRBJ2-7,NA,15,TRBV7-9,NA
TGTGCCAGCAGCCCCGGGGGGGACCAAGAGACCCAGTACTTC,CASSPGGDQETQYF,TRBJ2-5,NA,14,TRBV11-2,TRBD2
TGTGCCAGCAGCTGGGGACAGGTCCAAGAGACCCAGTACTTC,CASSWGQVQETQYF,TRBJ2-5,NA,14,TRBV5-4,TRBD1
TGTGCCAGTAAGGGGGGGGGTCTCTCCTACAATGAGCAGTTCTTC,CASKGGGLSYNEQFF,TRBJ2-1,NA,15,TRBV19,NA
TGTGCCAGCAGTTACTCTTCCGGGGACTACACCTTC,CASSYSSGDYTF,TRBJ1-2,NA,12,TRBV6-5,NA
TGCGCCAGCAGCTTTTTAGGGGGGGGCTACGAGCAGTACTTC,CASSFLGGGYEQYF,TRBJ2-7,NA,14,TRBV5-1,NA
TGTGCCAGCAGCTTGCAAGGGCTCAGACAGGGGCTCCGACAAGAGCAGTTCTTC,CASSLQGLRQGLRQEQFF,TRBJ2-1,NA,18,TRBV7-8,TRBD1
TGTGCCAGCAGCCGGTCTCCACAGGGATACAATGAGCAGTTCTTC,CASSRSPQGYNEQFF,TRBJ2-1,NA,15,TRBV7-6,NA
TGTGCCAGCAGCTCCGGGGTTTTCGGCGAGCAGTACTTC,CASSSGVFGEQYF,TRBJ2-7,once,13,TRBV5-6,NA
TGCGCCAGCAGCTCTAAGGGGGAGTCCTACGAGCAGTACTTC,CASSSKGESYEQYF,TRBJ2-7,NA,14,TRBV5-1,NA
TGCAGCGAGACTCCGGGACTAGTGGGGGGGAATGAGCAGTTCTTC,CSETPGLVGGNEQFF,TRBJ2-1,few,15,TRBV29-1,TRBD2
TGCGCCAGCAGCCCGGACAGACCCTACGAGCAGTACTTC,CASSPDRPYEQYF,TRBJ2-7,NA,13,TRBV5-1,NA
TGTGCCAGCTCACCGGTCCAGGGTAGCAATCAGCCCCAGCATTTT,CASSPVQGSNQPQHF,TRBJ1-5,NA,15,TRBV18,NA
TGTGCCAGCATAGGGGACACCGGGGAGCTGTTTTTT,CASIGDTGELFF,TRBJ2-2,NA,12,TRBV2,NA
TGTGCCAGCAGCTTCGGACAGGGCACAGATACGCAGTATTTT,CASSFGQGTDTQYF,TRBJ2-3,NA,14,TRBV5-4,TRBD1
TGTGCCAGCAGCCCGGGACTAGCGGGACCTCAAGAGACCCAGTACTTC,CASSPGLAGPQETQYF,TRBJ2-5,NA,16,TRBV2,TRBD2
TGTGCCAGCAGCGCACCGGGAAAATGGGGAGGCTACACCTTC,CASSAPGKWGGYTF,TRBJ1-2,few,14,TRBV9,NA
TGTGCCAGCAGCCATGAGCATGATACGCAGTATTTT,CASSHEHDTQYF,TRBJ2-3,once,12,TRBV7-9,NA
TGTGCCAGCACAGGGACAACTGGAAACACCATATATTTT,CASTGTTGNTIYF,TRBJ1-3,few,13,TRBV28,NA